Described below is a single TCR beta chain sequence and its context. Its antigen is unknown. This entry is derived from a study of T cell responses to AZD1222 COVID-19 vaccine. Here immunoSEQ multiplex PCR was the method, and the copy in TCRdb shows in-frame clones only, minus some. The table has about 110,000 clones, about nine tenths seen once. Notes on the study in general: Vaccine-associated CD4 TCRs ranged over spike, dominating at 160-218 and 743-854.

Germline V lookup: CDR1 ENHRY, CDR2 SYGVKD. The CDR3 runs to 14 residues. V gave up 4 bases and J gave up 8 bases; unmatched junction bases: 6. Specimen: peripheral blood, collected on day 0 of AZD1222 vaccination. The source is an adult in good health. The gene calls are TRBV10-3 and TRBJ2-1; 9 positions match TRBD2. CDR3 region: CAISVSSGVDEQFF. The CDR3 DNA reads as TGTGCCATCAGTGTTTCTAGCGGGGTCGATGAGCAGTTCTTC.